A selection of T cell receptor beta chains follows, all from one sample in a study of T cell changes during pregnancy in multiple sclerosis. Here immunoSEQ multiplex PCR was the method, and the copy in TCRdb shows in-frame clones only, minus some. This sample has approximately 100,000 clones, with approximately 90% found just once. The material sequenced was peripheral blood, taken after pregnancy. The receptors here all came from a female donor in good health, enrolled as a control in a pregnancy study. Both conserved end residues are part of each CDR3. Each record gives: J gene, D gene, V gene, clone size, CDR3 DNA, CDR3 protein. D genes are given only for firm matches. Only part of the rows carry a size: once, few, many, or a class if the clone is expanded.

TRBJ1-6,TRBD1,TRBV4-1,once,TGCGCCAGCAGCCTGGGACAGGGGGATTCACCCCTCCACTTT,CASSLGQGDSPLHF
TRBJ2-3,NA,TRBV5-1,NA,TGCGCCAGCAGCTTACAGGGGGGGGGCACAGATACGCAGTATTTT,CASSLQGGGTDTQYF
TRBJ1-1,TRBD1,TRBV6-5,NA,TGTGCCAGCACCCGACAGGGGTCGGGGGGCACTGAAGCTTTCTTT,CASTRQGSGGTEAFF
TRBJ2-5,TRBD2,TRBV7-6,NA,TGTGCCAGCAGCTTTGGCGGGGGGGAGACCCAGTACTTC,CASSFGGGETQYF
TRBJ2-2,NA,TRBV7-2,NA,TGTGCCAGCAGCTTAGTTGAGGGTTCCGGGGAGCTGTTTTTT,CASSLVEGSGELFF
TRBJ1-5,NA,TRBV5-1,few,TGCGCCAGCAGCTTGGAAGGGCGGGATCAGCCCCAGCATTTT,CASSLEGRDQPQHF
TRBJ1-1,NA,TRBV2,NA,TGTGCCAGCGGGGGGGCGCGAAACACTGAAGCTTTCTTT,CASGGARNTEAFF
TRBJ2-7,NA,TRBV28,NA,TGTGCCAGCAGTGTTGTACAGGGGGAGGGTTACGAGCAGTACTTC,CASSVVQGEGYEQYF
TRBJ2-3,TRBD2,TRBV6-5,NA,TGTGCCAGCAGTTACTCGACCGGGGGGGACACAGATACGCAGTATTTT,CASSYSTGGDTDTQYF
TRBJ1-3,NA,TRBV14,NA,TGTGCCAGCAGCCAAGATTGGCACGAAGGAAACACCATATATTTT,CASSQDWHEGNTIYF
TRBJ1-1,NA,TRBV5-6,once,TGTGCCAGCAGCCTGGGGGCGTTGGACACTGAAGCTTTCTTT,CASSLGALDTEAFF
TRBJ2-3,NA,TRBV27,NA,TGTGCCAGCAGTCCATCTCCGGACATGCCAAGGGAGCAGTATTTT,CASSPSPDMPREQYF
TRBJ1-5,NA,TRBV6-1,NA,TGTGCCAGCAGTGAAGTTCGGGGGTATCAGCCCCAGCATTTT,CASSEVRGYQPQHF
TRBJ2-1,TRBD1,TRBV27,once,TGTGCCAGCACAGTTGGACAGGGGGCCGGTGGTGAGCAGTTCTTC,CASTVGQGAGGEQFF
TRBJ1-2,NA,TRBV20-1,few,TGCAGTGCCGCCGTCCCGGGTGGCTACACCTTC,CSAAVPGGYTF
TRBJ2-7,TRBD2,TRBV6-5,NA,TGTGCCAGCAGTCTAGCGGGGCGTACCTACGAGCAGTACTTC,CASSLAGRTYEQYF
TRBJ2-1,TRBD1,TRBV11-2,NA,TGTGCCAGCAGAGACGGGACAGGATACAATGAGCAGTTCTTC,CASRDGTGYNEQFF
TRBJ1-4,TRBD1,TRBV4-2,NA,TGTGCCAGCAGCCAGGACAGGGTTAATGAAAAACTGTTTTTT,CASSQDRVNEKLFF
TRBJ2-7,NA,TRBV28,NA,TGTGCCAGCAGTTTTGCACGGACTTCCACCTACGAGCAGTACTTC,CASSFARTSTYEQYF
TRBJ2-7,NA,TRBV7-8,NA,TGTGCCAGCAGCCCTAACGCCAGAGGATATTACTACGAGCAGTACTTC,CASSPNARGYYYEQYF
TRBJ2-2,TRBD2,TRBV6-1,NA,TGTGCCAGCGGGGAGACTAGCGGGATAACCGGGGAGCTGTTTTTT,CASGETSGITGELFF
TRBJ1-2,NA,TRBV7-8,NA,TGTGCCAGCAGCCAATACGCTATTCCCTTTAACTATGGCTACACCTTC,CASSQYAIPFNYGYTF
TRBJ2-2,TRBD2,TRBV5-1,NA,TGCGCCAGCAGCTTGGCCGGCGGGGGGGCGACCGGGGAGCTGTTTTTT,CASSLAGGGATGELFF
TRBJ1-2,NA,TRBV6-5,few,TGTGCCAGCAGTGACTACACACAGGGCTTCCGGGGCTACACCTTC,CASSDYTQGFRGYTF
TRBJ1-1,TRBD1,TRBV19,NA,TGTGCCAGTAGTATAAATACAGGGGGCGCGTCAATGGGCACTGAAGCTTTCTTT,CASSINTGGASMGTEAFF
TRBJ1-5,NA,TRBV18,NA,TGTGCCAGCTCACCGGGAGGGGGCAATCAGCCCCAGCATTTT,CASSPGGGNQPQHF
TRBJ2-7,NA,TRBV5-1,NA,TGCGCCAGCAGCGCTGAAATCGGTTCTACCTACGAGCAGTACTTC,CASSAEIGSTYEQYF
TRBJ2-1,TRBD1,TRBV2,NA,TGTGCCAGCAGACGCTCGACAGGGGGAAGGTACAATGAGCAGTTCTTC,CASRRSTGGRYNEQFF
TRBJ1-5,TRBD1,TRBV7-2,NA,TGTGCCAGCAGCCCGACAGGGAGTCAGCCCCAGCATTTT,CASSPTGSQPQHF
TRBJ2-3,NA,TRBV2,once,TGTGCCAGCGGGCCACCTAGCCCAGATACGCAGTATTTT,CASGPPSPDTQYF
TRBJ2-2,TRBD1,TRBV11-3,few,TGTGCCAGCAGCGCCCGACAGGGGAGCAACACCGGGGAGCTGTTTTTT,CASSARQGSNTGELFF
TRBJ1-1,NA,TRBV5-6,NA,TGTGCCAGCAGTCCCAATGGGGCAGGAAGGAACACTGAAGCTTTCTTT,CASSPNGAGRNTEAFF
TRBJ2-5,TRBD2,TRBV7-6,NA,TGTGCCAGCAGCCTGTGGACTAGCGGGGTGGGGGAGACCCAGTACTTC,CASSLWTSGVGETQYF
TRBJ2-1,TRBD2,TRBV10-1,NA,TGCGCCAGCAGTGAAAGACTAGCGGGGGGGACTGGCAATGAGCAGTTCTTC,CASSERLAGGTGNEQFF
TRBJ2-2,NA,TRBV11-2,NA,TGTGCCAGCAGCTTAGATTACCAGGGTGCCGGGGAGCTGTTTTTT,CASSLDYQGAGELFF